This T cell receptor (beta chain) originates from a study of CD8 T cells in ankylosing spondylitis. TCRdb recomputed calls from the 5' RACE reads with MiXCR, one row per CDR3 protein. The sample holds around 300,000 distinct CDR3 sequences, roughly 20% seen once. Germline V gives CDR1 DFQATT, CDR2 SNEGSKA (reference sequence). The CDR3 has 14 residues. V gave up 3 bases and J gave up 2 bases, with 14 bases separating them. Regarding the study as a whole: Some of the motif variants had earlier been found in reactive arthritis patients' fluid and blood. According to the report, clones linked to the disease were significantly enriched in matched synovial fluid samples taken from ankylosing spondylitis patients.

This clonotype was seen more than once but under ten times. The antigen is unknown. The chain links TRBV20-1 to TRBJ2-7; D unclear. This TCR derives from a female donor with ankylosing spondylitis or in good health (not recorded which). Source material: blood, either unsorted or a sorted T cell fraction (not recorded which). CDR3 sequence: CSASVQSITYEQYF. The CDR3 DNA is TGCAGTGCTAGCGTCCAATCCATCACCTACGAGCAGTACTTC.